The rows below give T cell receptor beta chains drawn from one sample of a study. TCRdb re-analysed the 5' RACE reads in MiXCR, keeping a single row per CDR3 protein. The sample carries roughly 56,000 distinct CDR3 sequences, roughly 30% recorded once. The sample was tumor-infiltrating naive CD4+ T cells sorted from the breast tumor. The source of these receptors is a female donor with breast cancer. Each CDR3 is given with its conserved first and last residue.

j_gene	v_gene	CDR3aa
TRBJ2-1	TRBV4-2	CASSQPTSGSNEQFF
TRBJ1-1	TRBV7-8	CASSTRTYTEAFF
TRBJ2-5	TRBV5-1	CASRQAPRETQYF
TRBJ2-7	TRBV7-3	CASSPVPSYEQYF
TRBJ2-6	TRBV18	CASSPTGQGHNVLTF
TRBJ1-5	TRBV27	CTSSLGTGRNQPQHF
TRBJ1-2	TRBV7-2	CASSLTTANYGYTF
TRBJ1-3	TRBV6-1	CASSEAGRNTIYF
TRBJ2-3	TRBV10-3	CAISPAGPSTDTQYF
TRBJ2-3	TRBV4-1	CASSHASGGTSTDTQYF
TRBJ2-1	TRBV27	CASGARGFAYNEQFF
TRBJ2-7	TRBV20-1	CSAVGGAYEQYF
TRBJ1-5	TRBV12-3/TRBV12-4	CASGNSNQPQHF
TRBJ2-3	TRBV20-1	CSGTNGGNTDTQYF
TRBJ2-3	TRBV24-1	CATGPRTQYF